These 23 T cell receptor beta chains came from one sample sequenced in a study of T cell responses to AZD1222 COVID-19 vaccine (dated by TCRdb to about 2021). The time point label, read with the paper, signifies: baseline before first vaccination. The library relied on the immunoSEQ multiplex PCR assay. The table comes from immuneACCESS by way of TCRdb, which keeps in-frame sequences with V and J called. Part of the clones is missing from these tables; in studies checked, under half for an unresolved V gene and the rest for unknown reasons. The sample records more than 85,000 clones, roughly 90% of which are singletons. Over 15% of the sample lies in the top ten. The sample was peripheral blood, taken on day 0 of AZD1222 vaccination. These receptors were collected from an adult in good health.

The chain employs TRBV10-3 and TRBJ1-5; D is unclear. V gave up 0 bases and J gave up 1 base, with 4 bases separating them. Germline V gene sequence: CDR1 ENHRY, CDR2 SYGVKD. The CDR3 length is 14 residues. CDR3 residues: CAISESGSNQPQHF. The DNA for the CDR3 is TGTGCCATCAGTGAGTCGGGAAGCAATCAGCCCCAGCATTTT.

There are a few counts of this clone. V and J are TRBV3-1 (or the pseudogene TRBV3-2) and TRBJ2-5; D is ambiguous. The CDR3 spans 11 residues. In germline, CDR1 is LGHDT, CDR2 YNNKEL (reference sequence). The ends were cut back, 6 bases at V and 6 bases at J, with 8 bases in the middle. The CDR3 DNA is TGTGCCAGCAGTCAAACGCAGACCCAGTACTTC. The encoded protein is CASSQTQTQYF.

The chain links TRBV4-1 to TRBJ1-6; D is undetermined. Trimming removed 4 bases from V and 5 bases from J, with 15 bases in between. The CDR3 totals 16 residues. Germline V gene data show CDR1 as MGHRA and CDR2 as YSYEKL. CDR3 region: CASSPWLEANNSPLHF. CDR3 in DNA: TGCGCCAGCAGCCCTTGGTTGGAGGCTAATAATTCACCCCTCCACTTT.

The chain couples TRBV28 to TRBJ2-2, with 13 bases that match TRBD2. The CDR3 extends over 18 amino acids. With 5 bases clipped from V and 5 bases from J, the junction kept 11 bases outside the gene matches. Germline CDR1 MDHEN, CDR2 SYDVKM. CDR3 loop: CASSASAGGLAGTGELFF. The CDR3 nucleotides are TGTGCCAGCAGTGCCTCCGCGGGGGGACTAGCGGGGACCGGGGAGCTGTTTTTT.

This chain connects TRBV29-1 to TRBJ1-2, with TRBD1 matching 10 bases. Germline V lookup: CDR1 SQVTM, CDR2 ANQGSEA. Trimming at V came to 3 bases and at J to 2 bases, leaving 9 bases not matched to a gene. There are 16 residues in the CDR3. The CDR3 sequence: CSVDSRDRGSNYGYTF. CDR3 bases: TGCAGCGTTGACTCCCGGGACAGGGGATCGAACTATGGCTACACCTTC.

V and J are TRBV19 and TRBJ1-1; possible D gene TRBD1, 5 bases. V lost 7 bases, J lost 6 bases, and 21 bases lay in between. This CDR3 has 15 residues. The V gene's germline CDR1 is LNHDA and CDR2 SQIVND (reference sequence). The CDR3 loop is CASTPVRRVFPEAFF. DNA of the CDR3: TGTGCCAGTACCCCAGTTCGCAGGGTTTTTCCTGAAGCTTTCTTT.

This clone showed up just once. J is TRBJ2-7 and V is TRBV6-5; D might be TRBD2 (7 bases). Between the trimmed V and J ends, which lost 8 bases and 3 bases, there was a span of 14 bases. The CDR3 loop spans 13 amino acids. Germline CDR1 MNHEY, CDR2 SVGAGI. The CDR3, as DNA: TGTGCCAGCGGGGGGGCAGGCCTCTACGAGCAGTACTTC. This gives the protein CASGGAGLYEQYF.

A remark on this clone: At one boundary the junction diverges from the germline segment, which might be a read error. V gene TRBV14 combines with J gene TRBJ2-3, with D perhaps TRBD2 (5 bases). The CDR3 contains 13 residues. Looked up from germline, CDR1 is SGHDN and CDR2 is FVKESK. CDR3 bases: TGTGCCACCGCCTTGGGAGACACATATACGCAGTATTTT. This codes for CATALGDTYTQYF.

The chain links TRBV18 to TRBJ2-5; tentatively, D is TRBD2 (6 bases). Trimming shortened V by 4 bases and J by 1 base, and 7 bases separated the two germline ends. The CDR3 extends over 13 amino acids. Looked up from germline, CDR1 is KGHSH and CDR2 is LQKENI. The CDR3 DNA reads as TGTGCCAGCTCACGCGGGGTCCAAGAGACCCAGTACTTC. Encoded protein: CASSRGVQETQYF.

The V call is TRBV3-1 (or the pseudogene TRBV3-2), the J call TRBJ2-5, with a possible D match to TRBD2 (5 bases). Germline V gene lookup returns CDR1 LGHDT and CDR2 YNNKEL (reference sequence). There are 15 residues in the CDR3. The germline V and J ends were trimmed by 4 bases and 5 bases, with 17 bases remaining between them. This CDR3 reads CASSPETSRWETQYF. The CDR3 coding sequence is TGTGCCAGCAGCCCGGAAACTAGTAGATGGGAGACCCAGTACTTC.

The genes are TRBV9 and TRBJ2-1; D is undetermined. The germline CDR1 and CDR2 sequences are SGDLS and YYNGEE. The V and J ends lost 2 bases and 9 bases respectively, with 12 bases between them. The CDR3 runs to 13 residues. The CDR3 loop is CASSVVLGSEQFF. CDR3 bases: TGTGCCAGCAGCGTGGTGCTAGGTTCTGAGCAGTTCTTC. Full variable domain (missing parts from reference TRBV9 and TRBJ2-1): DSGVTQTPKHLITATGQRVTLRCSPRSGDLSVYWYQQSLDQGLQFLIQYYNGEERAKGNILERFSAQQFPDLHSELNLSSLELGDSALYFCASSVVLGSEQFFGPGTRLTVL.

V gene TRBV21-1 combines with J gene TRBJ2-4; the D call in the table, TRBD1, was not verified against the DNA. TRBV21-1 is labeled a pseudogene. This CDR3 has 16 residues. The CDR3 protein is CASSKPGTGNESIQYF. In DNA, the CDR3 is TGTGCCAGCAGCAAGCCCGGGACAGGGAACGAAAGCATTCAGTACTTC.

The V call is TRBV5-4, the J call TRBJ2-1; D may be TRBD2 (6 bases). V was shortened by 3 bases and J by 4 bases, with 11 bases between the two germline ends. The CDR3 has 14 amino acids. Germline values: CDR1 SGHNT, CDR2 YYREEE (reference sequence). The CDR3: CASSYGGRYNEQFF. For the CDR3, the DNA is TGTGCCAGCAGCTACGGGGGTAGGTACAATGAGCAGTTCTTC.

This clone appeared a single time. The chain uses TRBV19 and TRBJ1-6, with D perhaps TRBD1 (5 bases). V lost 4 bases and J lost 7, with 11 bases in between. This CDR3 has 14 amino acids. Per germline, CDR1 LNHDA and CDR2 SQIVND (reference sequence). The CDR3 sequence is CASSTGTENSPLHF. The CDR3, as DNA: TGTGCCAGTAGTACAGGGACCGAGAATTCACCCCTCCACTTT. The full variable domain, completed using reference TRBV19 and TRBJ1-6, is DGGITQSPKYLFRKEGQNVTLSCEQNLNHDAMYWYRQDPGQGLRLIYYSQIVNDFQKGDIAEGYSVSREKKESFPLTVTSAQKNPTAFYLCASSTGTENSPLHFGNGTRLTVT.

The chain uses TRBV7-8 and TRBJ1-3; no clear D gene. CDR3 length: 16 amino acids. Deletions cut 1 base from V and 2 bases from J, with 12 bases between. Germline assignment: CDR1 SGHVS and CDR2 FQNEAQ. The chain's CDR3 is CASSLGGTFTGNTIYF. CDR3 DNA: TGTGCCAGCAGCTTAGGGGGAACCTTTACTGGAAACACCATATATTTT. Full variable domain (rest looked up from reference TRBV7-8 and TRBJ1-3): GAGVSQSPRYKVAKRGQDVALRCDPISGHVSLFWYQQALGQGPEFLTYFQNEAQLDKSGLPSDRFFAERPEGSVSTLKIQRTQQEDSAVYLCASSLGGTFTGNTIYFGEGSWLTVV.

The genes are TRBV28 and TRBJ1-2; 7 bases fit TRBD1. The CDR3 has 15 amino acids. Germline lookup yields CDR1 MDHEN and CDR2 SYDVKM. V shed 3 bases, J shed 4 bases, and the junction held 8 bases outside the gene matches. The CDR3 bases are TGTGCCAGCAGTTTTGCAGGGGGTTTCGTCTATGGCTACACCTTC. It is translated as CASSFAGGFVYGYTF.

The rearrangement uses TRBV13 and TRBJ2-2; D not certain. This CDR3 spans 13 amino acids. CDR1 and CDR2 from the germline V gene are PRHDT and FYEKMQ (reference sequence). Trimming cost V 1 base and J 7 bases, with 7 bases left between them. The CDR3 DNA reads TGTGCCAGCAGCTTAGATCGGCACGGGGAGCTGTTTTTT. Protein sequence: CASSLDRHGELFF. Supplemented by reference TRBV13 and TRBJ2-2, the full variable domain reads AAGVIQSPRHLIKEKRETATLKCYPIPRHDTVYWYQQGPGQDPQFLISFYEKMQSDKGSIPDRFSAQQFSDYHSELNMSSLELGDSALYFCASSLDRHGELFFGEGSRLTVL.

This clone was recorded only once. The chain links TRBV11-3 to TRBJ1-1; D gene uncertain. This CDR3 is 14 amino acids long. V lost 0 bases, J lost 1 base, and 6 bases lay in between. Germline V gene sequence: CDR1 SGHNT, CDR2 YENEEA. CDR3 sequence: CASSLDPGNTEAFF. Written as DNA, the CDR3 is TGTGCCAGCAGCTTAGACCCGGGGAACACTGAAGCTTTCTTT.

The V call is TRBV12-3 or TRBV12-4, the J call TRBJ2-1; D is undetermined. There are 12 residues in the CDR3. V was shortened by 1 base and J by 8 bases, with 6 bases between the two germline ends. CDR3 loop: CASSLVVYEQFF. CDR3 nucleotide sequence: TGTGCCAGCAGTTTAGTAGTCTATGAGCAGTTCTTC.

The chain carries TRBV18 and TRBJ2-3; 9 bases map to TRBD1. The CDR3 loop spans 16 amino acids. Looked up from germline, CDR1 is KGHSH and CDR2 is LQKENI. J was trimmed by 4 bases and V by 3 bases; bases with no gene match: 8. CDR3 region: CASSPQTGGLADTQYF. As DNA, the CDR3 is TGTGCCAGCTCACCTCAAACAGGGGGCCTTGCAGATACGCAGTATTTT.

This clone was seen once. V usage is TRBV4-1 and J usage is TRBJ1-5; D is perhaps TRBD1 (5 bases). This CDR3 has 15 residues. The V and J ends lost 3 bases and 7 bases respectively, with 16 bases between them. CDR1 is MGHRA and CDR2 is YSYEKL in the germline V gene. The CDR3 protein is CASSQGGGGGQPQHF. The CDR3 DNA reads TGCGCCAGCAGCCAGGGCGGGGGTGGAGGACAGCCCCAGCATTTT.

V is TRBV6-4 and J is TRBJ2-6; D is perhaps TRBD1 (6 bases). Looked up from germline, CDR1 is MRHNA and CDR2 is SNTAGT. CDR3 length equals 17 residues. V was pared by 3 bases and J by 0 bases, with 12 bases between. The CDR3 protein is CASSEQGLPSGANVLTF. CDR3 nucleotide sequence: TGTGCCAGCAGTGAACAGGGTCTCCCCTCTGGGGCCAACGTCCTGACTTTC.

The rearrangement joins TRBV11-3 to TRBJ2-3, with D possibly matching TRBD2 (6 bases). V was shortened by 5 bases and J by 0 bases, with 12 bases between the two germline ends. The CDR3 runs 15 residues. Germline V gene data show CDR1 as SGHNT and CDR2 as YENEEA. Here the CDR3 DNA reads TGTGCCAGCAGCCCTACCGGGGGTAGCACAGATACGCAGTATTTT. It specifies CASSPTGGSTDTQYF.